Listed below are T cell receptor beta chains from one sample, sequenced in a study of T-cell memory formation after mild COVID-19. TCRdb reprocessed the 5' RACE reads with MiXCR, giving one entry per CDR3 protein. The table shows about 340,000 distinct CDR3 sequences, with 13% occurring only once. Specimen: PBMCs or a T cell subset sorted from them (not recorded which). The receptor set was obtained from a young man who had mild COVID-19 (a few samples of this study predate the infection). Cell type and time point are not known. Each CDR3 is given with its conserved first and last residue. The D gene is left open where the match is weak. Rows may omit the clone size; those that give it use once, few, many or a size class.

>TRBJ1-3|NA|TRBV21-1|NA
TGTGCCAGCAGCAATCCCGGGACAGGAGCTTCTGGAAACACCATATATTTT
CASSNPGTGASGNTIYF
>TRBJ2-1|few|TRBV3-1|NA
TGTGCCAGCAGCCAAGAGAACTACGCGAAGCAGTTCTTC
CASSQENYAKQFF
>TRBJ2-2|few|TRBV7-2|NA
TGTGCCAGCAGCTTAGAACCGACGAACACCGGGGAGCTGTTTTTT
CASSLEPTNTGELFF
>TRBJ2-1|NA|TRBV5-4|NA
TGTGCCAGCAGCTTATCCCGCTACAATGAGCAGTTCTTC
CASSLSRYNEQFF
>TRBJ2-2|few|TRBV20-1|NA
TGCAGTGCCGGCGGAGGGGCCGCGAACACCGGGGAGCTGTTTTTT
CSAGGGAANTGELFF
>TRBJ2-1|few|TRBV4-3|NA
TGCGCCAGCAGCCAAGATTTTTCCCAGGGACGCAATGAGCAGTTCTTC
CASSQDFSQGRNEQFF
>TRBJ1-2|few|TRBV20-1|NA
TGCAGTGCTAGGGCGCCGGGGGGTAGAGTAGACTATGGCTACACCTTC
CSARAPGGRVDYGYTF
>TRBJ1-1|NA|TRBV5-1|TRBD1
TGCGCCAGCAGCGAGCAGGGGGCGCGAACTGAAGCTTTCTTT
CASSEQGARTEAFF
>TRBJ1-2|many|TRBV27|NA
TGTGCCAGCCGGCCAGAGTTTGGTTATGGCTACACCTTC
CASRPEFGYGYTF
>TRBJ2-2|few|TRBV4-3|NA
TGCGCCAGCAGCCAGGTCAGGAACACGTACACCGGGGAGCTGTTTTTT
CASSQVRNTYTGELFF
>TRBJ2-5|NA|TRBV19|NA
TGTGCCAGTAGTGGCAGGGACTGGGAGACCCAGTACTTC
CASSGRDWETQYF
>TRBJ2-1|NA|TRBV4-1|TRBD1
TGCGCCAGCAGCCAGAGGCGGGACAGGGGATACAATGAGCAGTTCTTC
CASSQRRDRGYNEQFF
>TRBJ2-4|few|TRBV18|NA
TGTGCCAGCTTCGATCAATTAGCCAAAAACATTCAGTACTTC
CASFDQLAKNIQYF
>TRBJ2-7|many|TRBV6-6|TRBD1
TGTGCCAGCAGTTACTCGCAGGGGGCCTACGAGCAGTACTTC
CASSYSQGAYEQYF
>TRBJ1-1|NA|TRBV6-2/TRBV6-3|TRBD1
TGTGCCAGCAGTTACCCTTGGTACAGGGGCAAGGGAGCTTTCTTT
CASSYPWYRGKGAFF
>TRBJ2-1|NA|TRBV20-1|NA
TGCAGTGCTCCCCCCGGCGGGGGCCGCTCCTACAATGAGCAGTTCTTC
CSAPPGGGRSYNEQFF
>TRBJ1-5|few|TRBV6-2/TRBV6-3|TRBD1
TGTGCCAGCAGTTACCGCGGACAGGTTAATCCTCCCCAGCATTTT
CASSYRGQVNPPQHF
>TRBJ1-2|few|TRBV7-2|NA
TGTGCCAGCACCCAAGGAGGCTATGGCTACACCTTC
CASTQGGYGYTF
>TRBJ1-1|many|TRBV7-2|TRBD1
TGTGCCAGCAGCCTCGGGACAGTAGTGAACACTGAAGCTTTCTTT
CASSLGTVVNTEAFF
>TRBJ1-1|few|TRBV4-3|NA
TGCGCCAGCAGCCACCAGTTCCTTATGAACACTGAAGCTTTCTTT
CASSHQFLMNTEAFF
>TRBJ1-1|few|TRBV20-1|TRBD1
TGCAGTGCTAGACCCACCTACAGGGGGACGACTGAAGCTTTCTTT
CSARPTYRGTTEAFF
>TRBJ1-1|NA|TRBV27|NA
TGTGCCAGCAGGAGTAGAAACACTGAAGCTTTCTTT
CASRSRNTEAFF
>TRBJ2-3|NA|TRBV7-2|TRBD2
TGTGCCAGCAGCTTACCGCTAGCGGGGGGCGATACGCAGTATTTT
CASSLPLAGGDTQYF
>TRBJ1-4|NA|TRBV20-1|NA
TGCAGTGCTAGAGCCCTGGGGGGCCAAGAAAAACTGTTTTTT
CSARALGGQEKLFF
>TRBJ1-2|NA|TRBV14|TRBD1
TGTGCCAGCCGACAGGGGCTTGGCTACACCTTC
CASRQGLGYTF
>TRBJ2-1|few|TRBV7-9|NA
TGTGCCAGCAGCCCGAGGACGGGGGAGACTAACAATGAGCAGTTCTTC
CASSPRTGETNNEQFF
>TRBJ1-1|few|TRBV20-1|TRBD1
TGCAGTGCTGGCCAGACAGGGAGGATGAACACTGAAGCTTTCTTT
CSAGQTGRMNTEAFF
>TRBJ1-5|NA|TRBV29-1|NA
TGCAGCGTTGACCCCGGCGGGGGTCAGCCCCAGCATTTT
CSVDPGGGQPQHF
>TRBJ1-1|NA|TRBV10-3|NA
TGTGCCATCAGTGAGTCCATAGGGGGTACTGAAGCTTTCTTT
CAISESIGGTEAFF
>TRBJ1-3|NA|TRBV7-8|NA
TGTGCCAGCAGCTTACGCCAAGAGGGACGCTCTGGAAACACCATATATTTT
CASSLRQEGRSGNTIYF
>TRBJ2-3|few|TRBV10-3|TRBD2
TGTGCCATCTCGCAGGTAGCGGGGGGTACAGATACGCAGTATTTT
CAISQVAGGTDTQYF
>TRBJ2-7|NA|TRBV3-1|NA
TGTGCCAGCAGCCCCGTCCTGGGGGACGAGCAGTACTTC
CASSPVLGDEQYF
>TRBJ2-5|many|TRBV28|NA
TGTGCCAGCAGGAAACAACAGGGATCGGAGACCCAGTACTTC
CASRKQQGSETQYF
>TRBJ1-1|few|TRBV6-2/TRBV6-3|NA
TGTGCCAGCAGCCCCGAAGGGCCTGTCACTGAAGCTTTCTTT
CASSPEGPVTEAFF
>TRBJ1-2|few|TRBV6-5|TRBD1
TGTGCCAGCAGTTACCGTGCGACAGGGGGCTATGGCTACACCTTC
CASSYRATGGYGYTF
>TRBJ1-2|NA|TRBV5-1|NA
TGCGCCAGCAGCTTGACTCTTTCCGTCTATGGCTACACCTTC
CASSLTLSVYGYTF
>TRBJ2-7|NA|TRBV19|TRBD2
TGTGCCAGTAGTATACGGGGGGGCTACGAGCAGTACTTC
CASSIRGGYEQYF
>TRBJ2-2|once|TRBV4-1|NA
TGCGCCAGCAGCCATCGACAACCGAACACCGGGGAGCTGTTTTTT
CASSHRQPNTGELFF
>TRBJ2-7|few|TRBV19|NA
TGTGCCAGTAGTAAGTTTATTAGCTCCTACGAGCAGTACTTC
CASSKFISSYEQYF
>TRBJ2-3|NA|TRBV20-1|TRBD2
TGCAGTGTCCCTAGCGGGGGGACAGATACGCAGTATTTT
CSVPSGGTDTQYF
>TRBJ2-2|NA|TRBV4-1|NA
TGCGCCAGCAGCCGAGAAGGACGGAGCCCAAACACCGGGGAGCTGTTTTTT
CASSREGRSPNTGELFF